A selection of T cell receptor beta chains follows, all from one sample in a study of blood T cell repertoires in COVID-19. Only in-frame clones appear in the TCRdb table, and some are missing; sequencing was by immunoSEQ multiplex PCR. The repertoire includes tens of thousands of clones, over 60% of them detected once, and under 25% sits in the top ten. The sample comprised peripheral blood. These receptors came from a young man with COVID-19, enrolled during active disease. Both conserved end residues are part of each CDR3. The D gene is left open where the match is weak. Only part of the rows carry a size: once, few, many, or a class if the clone is expanded.

abundance: -; d_gene: TRBD2; v_gene: TRBV28; j_gene: TRBJ2-7; CDR3aa: CASSHQSPPLADYYEQYF; CDR3nt: TGTGCCAGCAGCCACCAATCACCCCCCCTAGCGGACTACTACGAGCAGTACTTC
abundance: -; d_gene: TRBD2; v_gene: TRBV10-3; j_gene: TRBJ2-7; CDR3aa: CAIGRGLATYEQYF; CDR3nt: TGTGCCATCGGGAGGGGACTAGCGACCTACGAGCAGTACTTC
abundance: -; d_gene: TRBD1; v_gene: TRBV7-7; j_gene: TRBJ1-1; CDR3aa: CASSSRTGGVNTEAFF; CDR3nt: TGTGCTAGCAGCTCTCGGACAGGGGGGGTGAACACTGAAGCTTTCTTT
abundance: -; d_gene: -; v_gene: TRBV7-2; j_gene: TRBJ2-5; CDR3aa: CASSLGGGPQETQYF; CDR3nt: TGTGCCAGCAGCTTAGGCGGGGGCCCCCAAGAGACCCAGTACTTC
abundance: few; d_gene: -; v_gene: TRBV5-8; j_gene: TRBJ2-7; CDR3aa: CASSLSDYEQYF; CDR3nt: TGTGCCAGCAGCTTGAGCGACTACGAGCAGTACTTC
abundance: -; d_gene: -; v_gene: TRBV7-2; j_gene: TRBJ1-1; CDR3aa: CASSLETGYMNTEAFF; CDR3nt: TGTGCCAGCAGCTTAGAAACAGGGTACATGAACACTGAAGCTTTCTTT
abundance: -; d_gene: -; v_gene: TRBV10-3; j_gene: TRBJ1-2; CDR3aa: CAISDQGWFGYTF; CDR3nt: TGTGCCATCAGTGATCAGGGGTGGTTTGGCTACACCTTC
abundance: -; d_gene: -; v_gene: TRBV21-1; j_gene: TRBJ2-2; CDR3aa: CASSNYGYNTGELFF; CDR3nt: TGTGCCAGCAGCAACTATGGTTATAACACCGGGGAGCTGTTTTTT
abundance: -; d_gene: TRBD1; v_gene: TRBV4-2; j_gene: TRBJ1-6; CDR3aa: CASSQGTTGRSSYNSPLHF; CDR3nt: TGTGCCAGCAGCCAAGGTACGACAGGGCGAAGCTCCTATAATTCACCCCTCCACTTT
abundance: few; d_gene: TRBD1; v_gene: TRBV6-5; j_gene: TRBJ1-1; CDR3aa: CASRGQGVGRTEAFF; CDR3nt: TGTGCCAGCAGAGGACAGGGGGTAGGTCGCACTGAAGCTTTCTTT
abundance: -; d_gene: -; v_gene: TRBV14; j_gene: TRBJ1-1; CDR3aa: CASSWQQNTEAFF; CDR3nt: TGTGCCAGCAGTTGGCAACAGAACACTGAAGCTTTCTTT
abundance: once; d_gene: TRBD1; v_gene: TRBV11-1; j_gene: TRBJ2-1; CDR3aa: CASSLEAQGGYNEQFF; CDR3nt: TGTGCCAGCAGCTTAGAGGCACAGGGGGGCTACAATGAGCAGTTCTTC
abundance: -; d_gene: TRBD1; v_gene: TRBV30; j_gene: TRBJ1-2; CDR3aa: CAWTPTGGIYGYTF; CDR3nt: TGTGCCTGGACCCCGACAGGGGGGATCTATGGCTACACCTTC
abundance: -; d_gene: -; v_gene: TRBV7-9; j_gene: TRBJ2-5; CDR3aa: CASSFQGTQYF; CDR3nt: TGTGCCAGCAGCTTTCAGGGGACCCAGTACTTC